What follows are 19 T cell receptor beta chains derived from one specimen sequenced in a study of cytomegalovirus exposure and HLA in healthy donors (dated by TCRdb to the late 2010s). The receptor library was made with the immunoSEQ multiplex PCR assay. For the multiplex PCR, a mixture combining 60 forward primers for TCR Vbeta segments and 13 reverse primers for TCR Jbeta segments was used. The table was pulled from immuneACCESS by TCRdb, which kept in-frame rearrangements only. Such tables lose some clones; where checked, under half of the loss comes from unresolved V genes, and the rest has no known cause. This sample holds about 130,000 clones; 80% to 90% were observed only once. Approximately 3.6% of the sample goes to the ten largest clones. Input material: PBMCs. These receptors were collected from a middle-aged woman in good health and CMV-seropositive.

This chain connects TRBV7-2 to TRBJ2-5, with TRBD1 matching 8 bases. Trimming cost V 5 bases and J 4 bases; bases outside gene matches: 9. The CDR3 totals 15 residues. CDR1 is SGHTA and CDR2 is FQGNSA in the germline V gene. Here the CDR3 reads CASSLYWTGRETQYF. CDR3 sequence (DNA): TGTGCCAGCAGCCTATACTGGACAGGGCGAGAGACCCAGTACTTC.

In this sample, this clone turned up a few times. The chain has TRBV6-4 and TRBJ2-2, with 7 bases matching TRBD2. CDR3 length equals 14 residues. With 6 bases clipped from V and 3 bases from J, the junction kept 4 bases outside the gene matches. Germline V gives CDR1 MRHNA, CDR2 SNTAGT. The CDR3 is CASRGLADTGELFF. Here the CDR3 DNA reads TGTGCCAGCAGGGGGCTAGCGGACACCGGGGAGCTGTTTTTT.

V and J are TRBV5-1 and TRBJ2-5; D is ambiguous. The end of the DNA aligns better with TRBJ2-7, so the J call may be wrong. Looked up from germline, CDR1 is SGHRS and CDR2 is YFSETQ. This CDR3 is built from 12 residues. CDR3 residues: CASRGSSYEQYF. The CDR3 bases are TGCGCCAGCAGGGGCAGCTCCTACGAGCAGTACTTC.

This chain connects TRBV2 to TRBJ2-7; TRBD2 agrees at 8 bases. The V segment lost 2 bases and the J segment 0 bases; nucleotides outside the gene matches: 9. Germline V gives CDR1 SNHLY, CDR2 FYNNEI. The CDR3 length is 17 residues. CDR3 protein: CASSEWVVGTSSYEQYF. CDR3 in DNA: TGTGCCAGCAGTGAATGGGTTGTGGGGACTAGCTCCTACGAGCAGTACTTC. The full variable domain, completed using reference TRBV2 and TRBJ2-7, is EPEVTQTPSHQVTQMGQEVILRCVPISNHLYFYWYRQILGQKVEFLVSFYNNEISEKSEIFDDQFSVERPDGSNFTLKIRSTKLEDSAMYFCASSEWVVGTSSYEQYFGPGTRLTVT.

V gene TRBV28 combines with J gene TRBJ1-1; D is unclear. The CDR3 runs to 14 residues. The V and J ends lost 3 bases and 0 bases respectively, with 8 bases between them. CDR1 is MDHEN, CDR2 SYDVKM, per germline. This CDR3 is CASSFTRMNTEAFF. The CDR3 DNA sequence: TGTGCCAGCAGTTTTACACGTATGAACACTGAAGCTTTCTTT.

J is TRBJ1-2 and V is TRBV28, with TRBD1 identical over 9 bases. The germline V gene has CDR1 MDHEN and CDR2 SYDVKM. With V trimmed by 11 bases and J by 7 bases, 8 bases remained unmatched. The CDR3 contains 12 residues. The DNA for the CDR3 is TGTGCCGGCGGGGACAGGGAACTTGGCTACACCTTC. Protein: CAGGDRELGYTF.

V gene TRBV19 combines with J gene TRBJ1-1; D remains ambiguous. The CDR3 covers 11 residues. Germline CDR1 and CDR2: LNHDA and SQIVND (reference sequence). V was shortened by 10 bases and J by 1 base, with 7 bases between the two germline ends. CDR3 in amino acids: CAIRENTEAFF. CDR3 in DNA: TGTGCCATAAGAGAGAACACTGAAGCTTTCTTT.

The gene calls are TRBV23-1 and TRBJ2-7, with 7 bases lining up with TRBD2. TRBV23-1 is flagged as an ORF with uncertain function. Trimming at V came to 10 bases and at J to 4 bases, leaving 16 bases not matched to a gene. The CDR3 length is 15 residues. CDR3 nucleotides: TGCGCCACCAAGCGGGACTTCGGTCTGCGGTACGAGCAGTACTTC. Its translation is CATKRDFGLRYEQYF.

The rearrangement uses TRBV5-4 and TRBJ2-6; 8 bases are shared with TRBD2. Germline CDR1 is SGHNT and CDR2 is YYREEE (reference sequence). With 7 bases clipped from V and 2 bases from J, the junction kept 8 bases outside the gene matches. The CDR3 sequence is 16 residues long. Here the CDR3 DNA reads TGTGCCAGCCGGGGGGGAAGTCTTCCTGGGGCCAACGTCCTGACTTTC. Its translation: CASRGGSLPGANVLTF.

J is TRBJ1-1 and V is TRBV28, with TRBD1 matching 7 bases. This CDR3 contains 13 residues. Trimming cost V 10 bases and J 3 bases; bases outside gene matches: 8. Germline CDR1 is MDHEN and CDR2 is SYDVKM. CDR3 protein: CAIKTGVDTEAFF. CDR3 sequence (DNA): TGTGCCATCAAAACAGGGGTTGACACTGAAGCTTTCTTT.

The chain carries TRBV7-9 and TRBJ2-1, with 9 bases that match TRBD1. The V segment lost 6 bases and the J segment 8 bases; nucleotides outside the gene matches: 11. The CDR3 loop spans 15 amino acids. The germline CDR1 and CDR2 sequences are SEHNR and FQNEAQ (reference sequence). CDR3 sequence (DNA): TGTGCCAGCAGTCCCACGGGACAGGGTGGTTATGAGCAGTTCTTC. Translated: CASSPTGQGGYEQFF.

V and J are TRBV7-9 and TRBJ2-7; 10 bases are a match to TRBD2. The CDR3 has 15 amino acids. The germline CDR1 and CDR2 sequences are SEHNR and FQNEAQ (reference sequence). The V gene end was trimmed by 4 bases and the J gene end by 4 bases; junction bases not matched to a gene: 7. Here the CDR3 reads CASSSTLAGVYEQYF. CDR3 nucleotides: TGTGCCAGCAGCTCGACTCTAGCGGGAGTTTACGAGCAGTACTTC.

CDR3 DNA sequence: TGTGCCAGCAGCGTAGGACAGGGGGAGTATTACATTCAGTACTTC. The encoded protein is CASSVGQGEYYIQYF. V and J are TRBV9 and TRBJ2-4; 9 positions match TRBD1. J gave up 8 bases and V 0 bases, and 6 bases lay outside the gene matches. CDR3 length: 15 amino acids. Germline V gene sequence: CDR1 SGDLS, CDR2 YYNGEE. Supplemented by reference TRBV9 and TRBJ2-4, the full variable domain reads DSGVTQTPKHLITATGQRVTLRCSPRSGDLSVYWYQQSLDQGLQFLIQYYNGEERAKGNILERFSAQQFPDLHSELNLSSLELGDSALYFCASSVGQGEYYIQYFGAGTRLSVL.

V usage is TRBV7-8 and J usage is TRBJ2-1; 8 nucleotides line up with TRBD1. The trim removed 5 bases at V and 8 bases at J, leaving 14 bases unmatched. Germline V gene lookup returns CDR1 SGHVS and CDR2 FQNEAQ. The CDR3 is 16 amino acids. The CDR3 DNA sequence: TGTGCCAGCAGCCCTCTCCAGGGCAGGGGGCCCCATGAGCAGTTCTTC. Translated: CASSPLQGRGPHEQFF.

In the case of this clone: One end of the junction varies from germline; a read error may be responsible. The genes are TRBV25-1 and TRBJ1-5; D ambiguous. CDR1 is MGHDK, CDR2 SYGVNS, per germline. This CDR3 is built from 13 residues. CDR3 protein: CASNEDLNQPQHF. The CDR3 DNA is TGTGCCAGCAATGAAGACTTAAATCAGCCCCAGCATTTT. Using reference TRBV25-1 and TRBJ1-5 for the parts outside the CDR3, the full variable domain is EADIYQTPRYLVIGTGKKITLECSQTMGHDKMYWYQQDPGMELHLIHYSYGVNSTEKGDLSSESTVSRIRTEHFPLTLESARPSHTSQYLCASNEDLNQPQHFGDGTRLSIL.

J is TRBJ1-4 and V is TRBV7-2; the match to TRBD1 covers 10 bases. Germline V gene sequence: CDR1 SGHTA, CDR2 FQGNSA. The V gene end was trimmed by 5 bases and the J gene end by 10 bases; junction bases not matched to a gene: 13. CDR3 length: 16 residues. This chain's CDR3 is CASSPIARDRGGKLFF. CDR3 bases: TGTGCCAGCAGCCCCATAGCCCGGGACAGGGGTGGAAAACTGTTTTTT.

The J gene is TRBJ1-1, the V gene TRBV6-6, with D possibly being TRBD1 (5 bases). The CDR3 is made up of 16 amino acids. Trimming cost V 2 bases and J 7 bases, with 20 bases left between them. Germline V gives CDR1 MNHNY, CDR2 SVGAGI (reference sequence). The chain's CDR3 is CASSYNRQPIPYEAFF. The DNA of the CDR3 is TGTGCCAGCAGTTACAATCGACAGCCGATCCCCTATGAAGCTTTCTTT.

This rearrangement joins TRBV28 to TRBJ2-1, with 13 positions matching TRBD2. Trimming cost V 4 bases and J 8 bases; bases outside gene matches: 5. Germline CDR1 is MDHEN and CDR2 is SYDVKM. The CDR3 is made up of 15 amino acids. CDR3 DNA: TGTGCCAGCAGTTCCACTAGCGGGAGGGCCCATGAGCAGTTCTTC. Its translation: CASSSTSGRAHEQFF.

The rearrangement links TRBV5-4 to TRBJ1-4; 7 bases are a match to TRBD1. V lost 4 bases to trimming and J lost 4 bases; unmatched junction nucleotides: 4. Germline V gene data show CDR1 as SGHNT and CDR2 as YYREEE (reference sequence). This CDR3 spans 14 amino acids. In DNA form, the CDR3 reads TGTGCCAGCAGCCCCCGGGACAGTAATGAAAAACTGTTTTTT. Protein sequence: CASSPRDSNEKLFF.